This T cell receptor beta chain was retrieved from a study of regulatory and conventional T cells in RAG deficiency. The CDR3 is 14 residues long. Trimming shortened V by 4 bases and J by 4 bases, and 14 bases separated the two germline ends. The germline V gene has CDR1 SGHRS and CDR2 YFSETQ. Genomic DNA came from blood regulatory T cells gated CD4+ CD25-high CD127-low. Libraries were prepared by immunoSEQ multiplex PCR; TCRdb keeps only in-frame clonotypes and omits some of them. The sample records roughly 20,000 clones, over 80% being singletons. These same data were also listed under a study on regulatory T cells. That work contributes: Amplification used 52 TRBV primers and 13 TRBJ primers.

J is TRBJ1-2 and V is TRBV5-1; D gene unclear. What was sequenced was Tregs sorted from blood. This receptor was obtained from a human donor in good health. The chain's CDR3 is CASSPDGAGYGYTF. The CDR3, as DNA: TGCGCCAGCAGCCCGGACGGCGCGGGCTATGGCTACACCTTC.